The T cell receptor beta chain described here comes from a study of Ad26.COV2.S vaccination and SARS-CoV-2 variants. Turning to the study itself: Doses of Ad26.COV2.S were injected into muscle once or twice, 56 days apart.

General study findings and limits: Higher spike-specific TCR breadth was found in vaccine recipients than in placebo recipients. Recipients of either vaccine or placebo displayed similar breadth of non-spike TCRs. Using TCR breadth and depth analyses may have led to underestimated total T cell responses.

With respect to this clone: Its matching antigen is unknown.

Trimming removed 7 bases at V and 0 bases at J, with 14 bases between. Per the germline V gene, CDR1 is SGHRS and CDR2 is YFSETQ. The CDR3 sequence is 14 residues long. This sample's treatment: some 19 received Ad26.COV2.S at low or high dose, single or two shots; about 5 received placebo; per-sample allocation not given. Sample collection was performed on day 63 after the first vaccine or placebo injection. Measured with immunoSEQ multiplex PCR; TCRdb has only the in-frame clones, and not every one. The sample contains about 350,000 clones, about 87% of which appear only once. This clonotype was sampled from a person aged 18-60 years who received the Ad26.COV2.S COVID-19 vaccine or a placebo. The chain employs TRBV5-1 and TRBJ2-7; D is ambiguous. Sequenced material: peripheral blood, taken in a trial of Ad26.COV2.S vaccine versus placebo. CDR3 loop: CASGDGSRSYEQYF. In DNA form, the CDR3 reads TGCGCCAGCGGTGATGGGTCACGCTCCTACGAGCAGTACTTC.